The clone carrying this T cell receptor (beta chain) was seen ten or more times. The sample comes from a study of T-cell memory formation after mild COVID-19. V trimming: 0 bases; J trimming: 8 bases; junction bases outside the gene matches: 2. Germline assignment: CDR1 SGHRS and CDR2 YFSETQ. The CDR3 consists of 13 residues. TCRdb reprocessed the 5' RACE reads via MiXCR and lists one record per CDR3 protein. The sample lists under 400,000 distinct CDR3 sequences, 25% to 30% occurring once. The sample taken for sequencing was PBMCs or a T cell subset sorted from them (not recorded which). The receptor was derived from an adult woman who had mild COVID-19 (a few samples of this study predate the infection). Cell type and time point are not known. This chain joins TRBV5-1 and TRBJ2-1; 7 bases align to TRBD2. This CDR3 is CASSLEGRDEQFF. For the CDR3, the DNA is TGCGCCAGCAGCTTGGAGGGGAGGGATGAGCAGTTCTTC. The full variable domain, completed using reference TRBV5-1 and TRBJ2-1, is KAGVTQTPRYLIKTRGQQVTLSCSPISGHRSVSWYQQTPGQGLQFLFEYFSETQRNKGNFPGRFSGRQFSNSRSEMNVSTLELGDSALYLCASSLEGRDEQFFGPGTRLTVL.